One sample yielded the 22 T cell receptor beta chains listed below, sequenced in a study of cytomegalovirus exposure and HLA in healthy donors. Use of 60 Vbeta and 13 Jbeta primers characterized the PCR. Generated by immunoSEQ multiplex PCR, the TCRdb table keeps only in-frame clones and is missing some. Here the sample spans some 100,000 clones, about 81% being singletons. The source material was PBMCs. The receptors derive from a man aged 18-30 years in good health and CMV-seronegative.

This chain uses TRBV18 with TRBJ1-2; a weak D match, TRBD1 (5 bases). The CDR3 loop spans 15 amino acids. Germline lookup yields CDR1 KGHSH and CDR2 LQKENI. V was shortened by 3 bases and J by 1 base, with 12 bases between the two germline ends. CDR3 in amino acids: CASSPSQGLNYGYTF. For the CDR3, the DNA is TGTGCCAGCTCACCCTCCCAGGGACTTAACTATGGCTACACCTTC. Based on the CDR3 plus reference TRBV18 and TRBJ1-2, the full variable domain is NAGVMQNPRHLVRRRGQEARLRCSPMKGHSHVYWYRQLPEEGLKFMVYLQKENIIDESGMPKERFSAEFPKEGPSILRIQQVVRGDSAAYFCASSPSQGLNYGYTFGSGTRLTVV.

The chain links TRBV6-1 to TRBJ1-2; no definite D call. This CDR3 has 13 amino acids. V dropped 2 bases and J dropped 8 bases, with 12 bases sitting between them. The V gene's germline CDR1 is MNHNS and CDR2 SASEGT. Here the CDR3 reads CASSERWGGGYTF. For the CDR3, the DNA is TGTGCCAGCAGTGAAAGATGGGGAGGAGGCTACACCTTC.

V usage is TRBV5-1 and J usage is TRBJ2-7, with D possibly being TRBD1 (5 bases). V was pared by 2 bases and J by 4 bases, with 13 bases between. The CDR3 loop spans 14 amino acids. Germline CDR1 is SGHRS and CDR2 is YFSETQ. Here the CDR3 reads CASSLGPAGYEQYF. Written as DNA, the CDR3 is TGCGCCAGCAGCTTAGGACCTGCAGGGTACGAGCAGTACTTC. The entire variable domain, with the rest obtained from reference TRBV5-1 and TRBJ2-7, is as follows: KAGVTQTPRYLIKTRGQQVTLSCSPISGHRSVSWYQQTPGQGLQFLFEYFSETQRNKGNFPGRFSGRQFSNSRSEMNVSTLELGDSALYLCASSLGPAGYEQYFGPGTRLTVT.

This sequence joins TRBV6-5 and TRBJ2-7; 10 nucleotides align to TRBD2. Germline trimming cut 6 bases from V and 2 bases from J; bases unmatched to any gene: 7. This CDR3 comprises 15 residues. In germline, CDR1 is MNHEY, CDR2 SVGAGI. The CDR3 bases are TGTGCCAGCAGAGCGAGCGGGAGGGGTACCTACGAGCAGTACTTC. Translated: CASRASGRGTYEQYF.

The table lists this clone with a few counts. The chain carries TRBV29-1 and TRBJ2-5; D perhaps matches TRBD2 (6 bases). V was shortened by 1 base and J by 2 bases, with 8 bases between the two germline ends. The germline CDR1 and CDR2 sequences are SQVTM and ANQGSEA. CDR3 size: 13 residues. CDR3 sequence reads: CSVEVAVQETQYF. DNA of the CDR3: TGCAGCGTTGAAGTAGCGGTACAAGAGACCCAGTACTTC.

This chain joins TRBV27 and TRBJ2-1, with D perhaps TRBD2 (6 bases). The length of the CDR3 is 14 residues. V shed 3 bases and J shed 6 bases, with 12 bases lying between them. The germline V gene has CDR1 MNHEY and CDR2 SMNVEV (reference sequence). CDR3 loop: CASSFPGVGNEQFF. CDR3 sequence (DNA): TGTGCCAGCAGTTTCCCGGGAGTGGGCAATGAGCAGTTCTTC.

This chain uses TRBV5-6 with TRBJ2-1, with 11 positions matching TRBD2. The V and J ends lost 4 bases and 4 bases, in that order; junction bases with no gene match: 10. From germline, CDR1 is SGHDT and CDR2 YYEEEE. CDR3 length: 17 residues. For the CDR3, the DNA is TGTGCCAGCAGCCCAGGGAGAACTAGCGGGGGATACAATGAGCAGTTCTTC. Translating it yields CASSPGRTSGGYNEQFF.

To note about this clone: At one end, the junction sequence differs from germline, possibly due to a read error. This chain connects TRBV30 to TRBJ1-4; D call uncertain. Germline V gives CDR1 GTSNPN, CDR2 SVGIG (reference sequence). This CDR3 contains 14 residues. The CDR3 DNA reads as TGTGCCTGGGGTGTACGGCCAGCGGGGGAAAAACTGTTTTTT. Translation: CAWGVRPAGEKLFF.

The chain combines TRBV5-1 with TRBJ2-7, with D hard to call. V was pared by 0 bases and J by 4 bases, with 11 bases between. This CDR3 has 14 amino acids. Germline loops: CDR1 SGHRS, CDR2 YFSETQ. The CDR3 coding sequence is TGCGCCAGCAGCTTGGAACGGGTCAGTTACGAGCAGTACTTC. It specifies CASSLERVSYEQYF.

The chain is built from TRBV9 and TRBJ2-7; D may be TRBD2 (6 bases). CDR1 and CDR2 from the germline V gene are SGDLS and YYNGEE. The V end was cut by 1 base, the J end by 0 bases, with 8 bases between. The CDR3 runs 14 residues. CDR3 loop: CASSVSGYSYEQYF. The DNA of the CDR3 is TGTGCCAGCAGCGTAAGCGGGTACTCCTACGAGCAGTACTTC.

The chain uses TRBV5-1 and TRBJ2-7; weak D call: TRBD2 (6 bases). There are 13 residues in the CDR3. The germline gives CDR1 SGHRS, CDR2 YFSETQ. V was pared by 5 bases and J by 4 bases, with 13 bases between. The CDR3: CASREGDPYEQYF. The CDR3 nucleotides are TGCGCCAGCAGGGAGGGAGACCCTTACGAGCAGTACTTC.

The chain links TRBV13 to TRBJ1-4; TRBD1 agrees at 8 bases. The CDR3 has 15 residues. V dropped 4 bases and J dropped 6; count of bases not matched to a gene: 7. Per the germline V gene, CDR1 is PRHDT and CDR2 is FYEKMQ (reference sequence). CDR3 sequence reads: CASSSPGQGDEKLFF. CDR3 nucleotide sequence: TGTGCCAGCAGCTCACCCGGACAGGGTGATGAAAAACTGTTTTTT.

This chain links TRBV7-2 with TRBJ1-6; D not certain. Germline loops: CDR1 SGHTA, CDR2 FQGNSA. CDR3 length: 13 amino acids. The ends were cut back, 3 bases at V and 7 bases at J, with 7 bases in the middle. The CDR3 spells CASSLLRNSPLHF. In DNA form, the CDR3 reads TGTGCCAGCAGCTTGCTTCGGAATTCACCCCTCCACTTT.

J is TRBJ2-7 and V is TRBV29-1, with 9 bases identical to TRBD1. V lost 6 bases and J lost 2; bases outside the gene matches: 5. Germline assignment: CDR1 SQVTM and CDR2 ANQGSEA. The CDR3 length is 13 residues. The CDR3 spells CSVPGQGAYEQYF. Written as DNA, the CDR3 is TGCAGCGTACCGGGACAGGGTGCCTACGAGCAGTACTTC.

This clone was recorded a few times. The chain joins TRBV6-6 to TRBJ1-4, with a possible D match to TRBD1 (5 bases). Trimming removed 4 bases at V and 8 bases at J, with 11 bases between. The length of the CDR3 is 13 residues. Germline lookup yields CDR1 MNHNY and CDR2 SVGAGI (reference sequence). CDR3 sequence (DNA): TGTGCCAGCAGTTCCTTCCGGGGGGAAAAACTGTTTTTT. Amino acid sequence: CASSSFRGEKLFF.

This clone has a single count. The chain has TRBV5-1 and TRBJ1-1; a weak D match, TRBD1 (6 bases). Germline loops: CDR1 SGHRS, CDR2 YFSETQ. V was shortened by 4 bases and J by 3 bases, with 10 bases between the two germline ends. This CDR3 spans 13 amino acids. CDR3 protein: CASSARTDTEAFF. The CDR3 DNA reads as TGCGCCAGCAGCGCCAGGACAGACACTGAAGCTTTCTTT.

The rearrangement joins TRBV28 to TRBJ2-5; possible D gene TRBD1, 8 bases. V gave up 5 bases and J gave up 3 bases, with 19 bases separating them. The CDR3 is 16 residues long. CDR1 and CDR2 (germline): MDHEN, SYDVKM. CDR3 sequence (DNA): TGTGCCAGCAGTCCAAGGACAGGGAGGGAAGAAGAGACCCAGTACTTC. It codes for CASSPRTGREEETQYF.

The rearrangement links TRBV27 to TRBJ1-5; D unresolved. Per the germline V gene, CDR1 is MNHEY and CDR2 is SMNVEV (reference sequence). This CDR3 contains 12 residues. Between the trimmed V and J ends, which lost 4 bases and 7 bases, there was a span of 8 bases. The CDR3 reads CASSSGRQPQHF. DNA for the CDR3: TGTGCCAGCAGTTCGGGTAGACAGCCCCAGCATTTT.

The V call is TRBV27, the J call TRBJ2-7; 9 bases are shared with TRBD2. This CDR3 has 14 residues. The V and J ends lost 5 bases and 4 bases, in that order; junction bases with no gene match: 6. Germline CDR1 reads MNHEY; CDR2 reads SMNVEV (reference sequence). For the CDR3, the DNA is TGTGCCAGCAGTGGTAGCGGGAGTGTATACGAGCAGTACTTC. This encodes CASSGSGSVYEQYF.

The V gene is TRBV2, the J gene TRBJ1-1; 7 positions match TRBD1. Germline CDR1 reads SNHLY; CDR2 reads FYNNEI. The CDR3 is made up of 17 amino acids. J gave up 1 base and V 6 bases, and 14 bases lay outside the gene matches. The CDR3, as DNA: TGTGCCAGCAGCGTCGAAGGGGGCATGGTGAAGAACACTGAAGCTTTCTTT. Its translation: CASSVEGGMVKNTEAFF.

CDR3 in amino acids: CASSLGQNYGYTF. CDR3 nucleotide sequence: TGTGCCAGCAGCTTGGGACAAAACTATGGCTACACCTTC. This chain uses TRBV7-9 with TRBJ1-2; possible D gene TRBD1, 6 bases. With 3 bases removed from V and 2 bases from J, the gap between germline ends came to 7 bases. This CDR3 comprises 13 residues. Germline V gene sequence: CDR1 SEHNR, CDR2 FQNEAQ (reference sequence). Complete variable domain (other parts from reference TRBV7-9 and TRBJ1-2): DTGVSQNPRHKITKRGQNVTFRCDPISEHNRLYWYRQTLGQGPEFLTYFQNEAQLEKSRLLSDRFSAERPKGSFSTLEIQRTEQGDSAMYLCASSLGQNYGYTFGSGTRLTVV.

This clone was recorded only once. J is TRBJ1-2 and V is TRBV6-1; the D gene is possibly TRBD1 (6 bases). Trimming stripped 3 bases from V and 8 bases from J, with 13 bases between. CDR1 and CDR2 from the germline V gene are MNHNS and SASEGT. The CDR3 is 13 amino acids. CDR3 loop: CASSDRGRSGYTF. The CDR3 DNA follows: TGTGCCAGCAGTGACAGGGGTCGGAGCGGCTACACCTTC.